This is a list of T cell receptor beta chains from one sample in a study of T cells in Graves' hyperthyroidism and ophthalmopathy. TCRdb ran MiXCR on the multiplex PCR reads and lists one entry per CDR3 protein. This table holds 500,000 to 650,000 distinct CDR3 sequences, over 35% found once. What was sequenced was peripheral blood or thyroid tissue (not recorded which). All receptors derive from an adult woman with Graves' disease, either hyperthyroidism or ophthalmopathy (not recorded which). CDR3s include the opening cysteine and the closing phenylalanine or tryptophan.

TRBV7-8	TRBJ2-5	CASSQGQLGLETQYF
TRBV11-1	TRBJ2-2	CASTPDGTVNTGELFF
TRBV30	TRBJ1-2	CAWSVDRGLGYTF
TRBV10-3	TRBJ2-7	CAIQGLAGGPWNEQYF
TRBV7-4	TRBJ2-7	CASSSRRGTSDQYEQYF
TRBV7-7	TRBJ2-5	CASSFTQGLETQYF
TRBV28	TRBJ1-5	CASSPRRARHF
TRBV15	TRBJ2-6	CATSRIGDSGANVLTF
TRBV6-5	TRBJ1-2	CASSRGIWDRSGYTF
TRBV12-3/TRBV12-4	TRBJ1-5	CASTRDKYSNQPQHF
TRBV7-9	TRBJ1-4	CASSLVNRDSEKLFF
TRBV20-1	TRBJ1-2	CSASSGTSGGYTF
TRBV29-1	TRBJ2-7	CSVSWTYEQYF
TRBV7-9	TRBJ1-1	CAERTVMNTEAFF
TRBV3-1	TRBJ1-6	CASSHGSNSPLHF
TRBV7-2	TRBJ2-7	CASSSPGGFREQYF
TRBV2	TRBJ2-2	CASGNGKGTGELFF
TRBV6-6	TRBJ1-1	CASSPPGTLENTEAFF
TRBV24-1	TRBJ1-5	CATSSQSSNQPQHF
TRBV29-1	TRBJ1-6	CSPDRGGSPLHF
TRBV7-3	TRBJ1-5	CASSWTGSNQPQHF
TRBV19	TRBJ2-7	CASRGLAGNTRGYEQYF
TRBV7-9	TRBJ2-3	CASSPPSSGTSTDTQYF
TRBV29-1	TRBJ2-5	CQVVKAGDFQETQYF
TRBV11-2	TRBJ2-5	CASSLLGTGSGETQYF
TRBV10-3	TRBJ1-5	CAISEGTVSNQPQHF
TRBV20-1	TRBJ1-2	CSAPRDTSNYGYTF
TRBV29-1	TRBJ1-5	CSVGTDSQPQHF
TRBV6-6	TRBJ2-5	CASSYPWQGEPETQYF
TRBV4-1	TRBJ1-3	CASSRERLPGNTIYF
TRBV7-9	TRBJ2-7	CASSPPGDRNYEQYF
TRBV2	TRBJ2-2	CASRPGGLNTGELFF